These T cell receptor beta chains were read from a single sample in a study of blood T cells in healthy people across ages. In TCRdb, the 5' RACE reads were re-called with MiXCR into one record per CDR3 protein. The data contain 1.5 million to 2 million distinct CDR3 sequences, 35% to 50% of them singletons. Sequenced sample: blood. The receptors stem from a human donor in good health. Both conserved end residues are part of each CDR3. The D gene is left open where the match is weak. Only part of the rows carry a size: once, few, many, or a class if the clone is expanded.

V gene: TRBV27; J gene: TRBJ2-1; D gene: TRBD2; clone size: few; CDR3 DNA: TGTGCCACGAGTAGCGGGGGATTAGAGCAGTTCTTC; CDR3 protein: CATSSGGLEQFF
V gene: TRBV29-1; J gene: TRBJ2-4; D gene: .; clone size: many; CDR3 DNA: TGCAGCGTTGAGGATCCGACACAATTGATAGCCAAAAACATTCAGTACTTC; CDR3 protein: CSVEDPTQLIAKNIQYF
V gene: TRBV7-2; J gene: TRBJ1-1; D gene: .; clone size: .; CDR3 DNA: TGTGCCAGCAGCTTAGCGCGGTCTGAAGCTTTCTTT; CDR3 protein: CASSLARSEAFF
V gene: TRBV5-1; J gene: TRBJ2-2; D gene: TRBD2; clone size: .; CDR3 DNA: TGCGCCAGCTCATCTAGCGGGGGACTCACCGGGGAGCTGTTTTTT; CDR3 protein: CASSSSGGLTGELFF
V gene: TRBV28; J gene: TRBJ2-5; D gene: TRBD2; clone size: .; CDR3 DNA: TGTGCCAGCAGTTTAATGCCGGGACTAGCGGGGCAAGAGACCCAGTACTTC; CDR3 protein: CASSLMPGLAGQETQYF
V gene: TRBV7-9; J gene: TRBJ1-4; D gene: .; clone size: .; CDR3 DNA: TGTGCCTGCAGCTCGGACAAAGAAAAACTGTTTTTT; CDR3 protein: CACSSDKEKLFF
V gene: TRBV20-1; J gene: TRBJ2-7; D gene: .; clone size: few; CDR3 DNA: TGCAGTCTGCTGCGGTCCAACTACGAGCAGTACTTC; CDR3 protein: CSLLRSNYEQYF
V gene: TRBV6-4; J gene: TRBJ2-1; D gene: TRBD1; clone size: once; CDR3 DNA: TGTGCCAGCAGTGGGACAGGGAACAACAATGAGCAGTTCTTC; CDR3 protein: CASSGTGNNNEQFF
V gene: TRBV12-3/TRBV12-4; J gene: TRBJ1-2; D gene: .; clone size: few; CDR3 DNA: TGTGCCAGCAGTTTCGATGGACAGCGGACAACTCTCTATGGCTACACCTTC; CDR3 protein: CASSFDGQRTTLYGYTF
V gene: TRBV6-2/TRBV6-3; J gene: TRBJ2-7; D gene: .; clone size: .; CDR3 DNA: TGTGCCAGCAGAGAACACCTTCTGAACGAGCAGTACTTC; CDR3 protein: CASREHLLNEQYF
V gene: TRBV12-3/TRBV12-4; J gene: TRBJ2-1; D gene: .; clone size: .; CDR3 DNA: TGTGCCAGCAGTTTTGGGGGTCGGAGCTCCTACAATGAGCAGTTCTTC; CDR3 protein: CASSFGGRSSYNEQFF
V gene: TRBV29-1; J gene: TRBJ1-4; D gene: TRBD1; clone size: few; CDR3 DNA: TGCAGCCTCTCGTGGGACAGGGGACCAACTAATGAAAAACTGTTTTTT; CDR3 protein: CSLSWDRGPTNEKLFF
V gene: TRBV6-1; J gene: TRBJ2-5; D gene: .; clone size: .; CDR3 DNA: TGTGCCAGCATCGACCCCGACATCCAAGAGACCCAGTACTTC; CDR3 protein: CASIDPDIQETQYF
V gene: TRBV29-1; J gene: TRBJ2-2; D gene: .; clone size: .; CDR3 DNA: TGCAGCGTGCGGAGGGTAGGCGGGGAGCTGTTTTTT; CDR3 protein: CSVRRVGGELFF
V gene: TRBV29-1; J gene: TRBJ2-6; D gene: .; clone size: .; CDR3 DNA: TGCAGCGTTGAACTGCGATCTGGGGCCAACGTCCTGACTTTC; CDR3 protein: CSVELRSGANVLTF
V gene: TRBV6-6; J gene: TRBJ1-2; D gene: .; clone size: .; CDR3 DNA: TGTGCCAGCAGCCTCGCTCCCGAAGGGATGTATGGCTACACCTTC; CDR3 protein: CASSLAPEGMYGYTF
V gene: TRBV4-1; J gene: TRBJ1-2; D gene: .; clone size: .; CDR3 DNA: TGCGCCAGCAGCCATACCGGGGTATTAGCGTATGGCTACACCTTC; CDR3 protein: CASSHTGVLAYGYTF
V gene: TRBV20-1; J gene: TRBJ2-4; D gene: .; clone size: .; CDR3 DNA: TGCAGTGCTCCTTGGGACGCCATCGGAGCTGTTATCCAGTACTTC; CDR3 protein: CSAPWDAIGAVIQYF
V gene: TRBV29-1; J gene: TRBJ1-2; D gene: .; clone size: .; CDR3 DNA: TGCAGCGTTGTTGGCAACGTGGATGGCTACACCTTC; CDR3 protein: CSVVGNVDGYTF
V gene: TRBV7-9; J gene: TRBJ1-2; D gene: .; clone size: few; CDR3 DNA: TGTGCCAGCAGCGTTAGTGGCAGGCAGTCTTATGGCTACACCTTC; CDR3 protein: CASSVSGRQSYGYTF
V gene: TRBV7-2; J gene: TRBJ1-6; D gene: TRBD1; clone size: .; CDR3 DNA: TGTGCCAGCAGCTCGTACTCCGGGACAGACCTTAATTCACCCCTCCACTTT; CDR3 protein: CASSSYSGTDLNSPLHF
V gene: TRBV5-1; J gene: TRBJ1-6; D gene: .; clone size: .; CDR3 DNA: TGCGCCAGCAGCGAGACCAGGGGCTTTAATTCACCCCTCCACTTT; CDR3 protein: CASSETRGFNSPLHF
V gene: TRBV20-1; J gene: TRBJ2-3; D gene: .; clone size: .; CDR3 DNA: TGCAGTGCTAGAGATCGGGGGGCGAGCACAGATACGCAGTATTTT; CDR3 protein: CSARDRGASTDTQYF
V gene: TRBV20-1; J gene: TRBJ2-7; D gene: .; clone size: many; CDR3 DNA: TGCAGTGCTAGAGATCGGCAAACCTACGAGCAGTACTTC; CDR3 protein: CSARDRQTYEQYF
V gene: TRBV5-1; J gene: TRBJ1-1; D gene: .; clone size: .; CDR3 DNA: TGCGCCAGCTACCCCAGGGATATGAACACTGAAGCTTTCTTT; CDR3 protein: CASYPRDMNTEAFF
V gene: TRBV20-1; J gene: TRBJ2-7; D gene: .; clone size: .; CDR3 DNA: TGCAGTGCTAGAGAGGATTGGGACGAGCAGTACTTC; CDR3 protein: CSAREDWDEQYF
V gene: TRBV12-3/TRBV12-4; J gene: TRBJ2-2; D gene: .; clone size: .; CDR3 DNA: TGTGCCAGCACTCCCGCGAACACCGGGGAGCCGTTTTTT; CDR3 protein: CASTPANTGEPFF
V gene: TRBV4-3; J gene: TRBJ1-2; D gene: .; clone size: once; CDR3 DNA: TGCGCCAGCAGCCAAGGGGCCCTACTGAACTATGGCTACACCTTC; CDR3 protein: CASSQGALLNYGYTF
V gene: TRBV11-2; J gene: TRBJ2-5; D gene: .; clone size: many; CDR3 DNA: TGTGCCAGCAGCCTTCCTATGGGAGAGACCCAGTACTTC; CDR3 protein: CASSLPMGETQYF
V gene: TRBV12-3/TRBV12-4; J gene: TRBJ2-1; D gene: TRBD2; clone size: many; CDR3 DNA: TGTGCCAGCCGTACGGGGGGAGGGAATGAGCAGTTCTTC; CDR3 protein: CASRTGGGNEQFF
V gene: TRBV7-9; J gene: TRBJ2-1; D gene: .; clone size: few; CDR3 DNA: TGTGCCAGCAGCCCTACAATGGCGAATGAGCAGTTCTTC; CDR3 protein: CASSPTMANEQFF
V gene: TRBV28; J gene: TRBJ1-5; D gene: .; clone size: .; CDR3 DNA: TGTGCCAGCAGGGAGGTTTCTAGCAATCAGCCCCAGCATTTT; CDR3 protein: CASREVSSNQPQHF
V gene: TRBV7-2; J gene: TRBJ2-3; D gene: TRBD2; clone size: .; CDR3 DNA: TGTGCCAGCAGCTTACCCAGGCGGGGGGCCCACACAGATACGCAGTATTTT; CDR3 protein: CASSLPRRGAHTDTQYF
V gene: TRBV4-1; J gene: TRBJ2-1; D gene: .; clone size: many; CDR3 DNA: TGTGCCAGCAGCCAAGAAGGACTTTACAATGAGCAGTTCTTC; CDR3 protein: CASSQEGLYNEQFF
V gene: TRBV12-3/TRBV12-4; J gene: TRBJ2-5; D gene: TRBD2; clone size: few; CDR3 DNA: TGTGCCAGCAGTTTAGCCCTGACTAGCGGGCACCAAGAGACCCAGTACTTC; CDR3 protein: CASSLALTSGHQETQYF
V gene: TRBV3-1; J gene: TRBJ2-7; D gene: .; clone size: once; CDR3 DNA: TGTGCCAGCAGCCAAGGGCAGCCAGCCTACGAGCAGTACTTC; CDR3 protein: CASSQGQPAYEQYF
V gene: TRBV9; J gene: TRBJ2-1; D gene: .; clone size: few; CDR3 DNA: TGTGCCAGCAGCGTAGATCCCAATGAGCAGTTCTTC; CDR3 protein: CASSVDPNEQFF
V gene: TRBV20-1; J gene: TRBJ2-1; D gene: .; clone size: .; CDR3 DNA: TGCAGTGCTTCCGGGACTCTTTTGGACAATGAGCAGTTCTTC; CDR3 protein: CSASGTLLDNEQFF
V gene: TRBV13; J gene: TRBJ2-4; D gene: .; clone size: .; CDR3 DNA: TGTGCCAGCAGCCAAAATCAGGGAGCGGGTCAAAACATTCAGTACTTC; CDR3 protein: CASSQNQGAGQNIQYF
V gene: TRBV7-2; J gene: TRBJ2-7; D gene: .; clone size: few; CDR3 DNA: TGTGCCAGCAGCTTATCGGACAGCTTCTACGAGCAGTACTTC; CDR3 protein: CASSLSDSFYEQYF
V gene: TRBV3-1; J gene: TRBJ2-6; D gene: .; clone size: .; CDR3 DNA: TGTGCCAGCAGCCAAGAAGAAAGATTGTGGGGTGGGGCCAACGTCCTGACTTTC; CDR3 protein: CASSQEERLWGGANVLTF
V gene: TRBV11-3; J gene: TRBJ2-5; D gene: .; clone size: .; CDR3 DNA: TGTGCCAGCAGCGCGGCCTTCTACAGGTCACAAGAGACCCAGTACTTC; CDR3 protein: CASSAAFYRSQETQYF
V gene: TRBV12-3/TRBV12-4; J gene: TRBJ1-2; D gene: .; clone size: .; CDR3 DNA: TGTGCCAGCAGCCCGAATCAAGGGGTATTGTCCTATGGCTACACCTTC; CDR3 protein: CASSPNQGVLSYGYTF